Below, 13 T cell receptor beta chains from the same sample are listed, as sequenced in a study of sequential checkpoint blockade in melanoma. TCRdb keeps only in-frame clones here, not all; method: immunoSEQ multiplex PCR. The data contain fewer than 25,000 clones, 75% to 90% of them seen just once; the ten biggest clones take up more than 25%. The treatment denotes: randomized to nivolumab then ipilimumab (arm A) or the reverse (arm B). The sample in question was CD8+ T cells sorted from blood (inferred from file names), obtained from a patient given nivolumab and ipilimumab in sequence. The receptors stem from a human donor with melanoma.

The V call is TRBV4-1, the J call TRBJ2-2, with 9 bases aligning to TRBD1. The V gene end was trimmed by 1 base and the J gene end by 6 bases; junction bases not matched to a gene: 6. Germline CDR1 MGHRA, CDR2 YSYEKL. This CDR3 spans 16 amino acids. For the CDR3, the DNA is TGCGCCAGCAGCCAAGTACAGGGGGCGCGGGCCGGGGAGCTGTTTTTT. This encodes CASSQVQGARAGELFF.

The genes are TRBV2 and TRBJ2-3; TRBD2 aligns across 8 bases. The CDR3 runs 15 residues. After removal of 7 bases from V and 5 bases from J, the junction contained 11 bases not matched to a gene. Germline V gene data show CDR1 as SNHLY and CDR2 as FYNNEI. DNA of the CDR3: TGTGCCAGCACGACTTTACTAGCGGAGAAAGATACGCAGTATTTT. Protein product: CASTTLLAEKDTQYF.

The chain joins TRBV27 to TRBJ1-1; 8 nucleotides agree with TRBD1. The CDR3 runs to 13 residues. Germline V CDR1 and CDR2: MNHEY, SMNVEV (reference sequence). V dropped 5 bases and J dropped 4; count of bases not matched to a gene: 3. CDR3 in DNA: TGTGCCAGCAGTGATACAGGGGGCACTGAAGCTTTCTTT. Encoded protein: CASSDTGGTEAFF.

The chain links TRBV28 to TRBJ2-1; 8 nucleotides line up with TRBD1. Germline-derived CDR1 and CDR2 are MDHEN and SYDVKM. J was trimmed by 7 bases and V by 3 bases; bases with no gene match: 17. The CDR3 contains 18 residues. The CDR3 spells CASSLYPLRQGATNEQFF. CDR3 sequence (DNA): TGTGCCAGCAGTTTGTATCCTCTCCGGCAGGGGGCGACAAATGAGCAGTTCTTC. Full variable domain (outside the CDR3, taken from reference TRBV28 and TRBJ2-1): DVKVTQSSRYLVKRTGEKVFLECVQDMDHENMFWYRQDPGLGLRLIYFSYDVKMKEKGDIPEGYSVSREKKERFSLILESASTNQTSMYLCASSLYPLRQGATNEQFFGPGTRLTVL.

The chain carries TRBV10-1 and TRBJ2-7; TRBD2 agrees at 9 bases. The CDR3 has 16 residues. The germline V gene encodes CDR1 WNHNN and CDR2 SYGVQD (reference sequence). The V gene end was trimmed by 7 bases and the J gene end by 1 base; junction bases not matched to a gene: 11. This CDR3 is CASTPSVTSGSYEQYF. The CDR3, as DNA: TGCGCCAGCACTCCTTCGGTAACTAGCGGGTCCTACGAGCAGTACTTC.

This clone was seen only once. The chain links TRBV19 to TRBJ2-1; D unclear. V was pared by 1 base and J by 4 bases, with 5 bases between. This CDR3 contains 13 residues. Germline V gene data show CDR1 as LNHDA and CDR2 as SQIVND (reference sequence). This chain's CDR3 is CASSIGLYNEQFF. The DNA of the CDR3 is TGTGCCAGTAGTATAGGGCTTTACAATGAGCAGTTCTTC.

The rearrangement uses TRBV19 and TRBJ2-2, with 7 bases aligning to TRBD2. Germline V gene sequence: CDR1 LNHDA, CDR2 SQIVND (reference sequence). With V trimmed by 5 bases and J by 7 bases, 7 bases remained unmatched. CDR3 length: 14 amino acids. The CDR3 bases are TGTGCCAGTAGTCAGAGCGGGGCGGGCGGGGAGCTGTTTTTT. Its translation: CASSQSGAGGELFF.

The chain has TRBV29-1 and TRBJ1-2; D gene uncertain. Germline V lookup: CDR1 SQVTM, CDR2 ANQGSEA. V was trimmed by 6 bases and J by 0 bases, leaving 8 bases between them. CDR3 size: 12 residues. This CDR3 reads CSVTGTNYGYTF. Written as DNA, the CDR3 is TGCAGCGTGACCGGGACTAACTATGGCTACACCTTC.

The chain has TRBV6-1 and TRBJ2-1; no clear D. The CDR3 covers 12 residues. In germline, CDR1 is MNHNS, CDR2 SASEGT. The V end was cut by 5 bases, the J end by 9 bases, with 11 bases between. CDR3 coding DNA: TGTGCCAGCAGTTTCCCCCCCCTTGAGCAGTTCTTC. Protein product: CASSFPPLEQFF.

CDR3 in DNA: TGTGCCAGCAGCTTGGCTGAAGGAATTCAGGGAGCTTTCTTT. It specifies CASSLAEGIQGAFF. The rearrangement joins TRBV5-6 to TRBJ1-1; possible D gene TRBD1, 5 bases. The length of the CDR3 is 14 residues. V lost 0 bases and J 10 bases, leaving 16 bases between the germline ends. The germline V gene has CDR1 SGHDT and CDR2 YYEEEE. Filled out from reference TRBV5-6 and TRBJ1-1, the complete variable domain reads DAGVTQSPTHLIKTRGQQVTLRCSPKSGHDTVSWYQQALGQGPQFIFQYYEEEERQRGNFPDRFSGHQFPNYSSELNVNALLLGDSALYLCASSLAEGIQGAFFGQGTRLTVV.

The V and J genes are TRBV27 and TRBJ2-1; the D gene is possibly TRBD2 (5 bases). Germline values: CDR1 MNHEY, CDR2 SMNVEV (reference sequence). V shed 5 bases and J shed 5 bases, with 16 bases lying between them. The CDR3 has 15 residues. The CDR3 nucleotides are TGTGCCAGCAGTCCCCGGGGTAGCGCCGACAATGAGCAGTTCTTC. As protein: CASSPRGSADNEQFF.

This clone rates as medium-sized. The chain uses TRBV7-9 and TRBJ2-2; D not resolved. The CDR3 has 12 residues. V lost 1 base to trimming and J lost 7 bases, with 4 bases between them. Germline V gene lookup returns CDR1 SEHNR and CDR2 FQNEAQ (reference sequence). Here the CDR3 reads CASSLDGGELFF. For the CDR3, the DNA is TGTGCCAGCAGCTTAGACGGCGGGGAGCTGTTTTTT. The full variable domain, rest sourced from reference TRBV7-9 and TRBJ2-2, is DTGVSQNPRHKITKRGQNVTFRCDPISEHNRLYWYRQTLGQGPEFLTYFQNEAQLEKSRLLSDRFSAERPKGSFSTLEIQRTEQGDSAMYLCASSLDGGELFFGEGSRLTVL.

DNA for the CDR3: TGTGCCAGCAGCCCACTAGCTACGGCCAACAATGAGCAGTTCTTC. Protein sequence: CASSPLATANNEQFF. The J gene is TRBJ2-1, the V gene TRBV28; possible D gene TRBD2, 6 bases. The CDR3 covers 15 residues. The V gene's germline CDR1 is MDHEN and CDR2 SYDVKM. The V end was cut by 6 bases, the J end by 5 bases, with 17 bases between.